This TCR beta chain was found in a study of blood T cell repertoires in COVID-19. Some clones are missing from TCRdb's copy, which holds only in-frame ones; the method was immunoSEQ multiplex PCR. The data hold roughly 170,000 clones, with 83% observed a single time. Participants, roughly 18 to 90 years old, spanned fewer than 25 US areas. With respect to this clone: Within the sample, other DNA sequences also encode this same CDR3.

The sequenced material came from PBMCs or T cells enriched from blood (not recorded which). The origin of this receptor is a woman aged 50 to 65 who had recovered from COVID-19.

This chain's CDR3 is CASSVQQDNSPLHF. The CDR3 DNA reads as TGTGCCAGCAGCGTCCAACAGGATAATTCACCCCTCCACTTT. V and J are TRBV9 and TRBJ1-6; the D gene is possibly TRBD1 (5 bases). The V end was cut by 2 bases, the J end by 5 bases, with 8 bases between. Looked up from germline, CDR1 is SGDLS and CDR2 is YYNGEE. This CDR3 is 14 amino acids long. The entire variable domain, with the rest obtained from reference TRBV9 and TRBJ1-6, is as follows: DSGVTQTPKHLITATGQRVTLRCSPRSGDLSVYWYQQSLDQGLQFLIQYYNGEERAKGNILERFSAQQFPDLHSELNLSSLELGDSALYFCASSVQQDNSPLHFGNGTRLTVT.